Given below is one TCR beta chain in context. The data were obtained in a study of T cell responses to AZD1222 COVID-19 vaccine. V lost 3 bases to trimming and J lost 3 bases; unmatched junction nucleotides: 2. The CDR3 is made up of 14 amino acids. Germline-derived CDR1 and CDR2 are KGHDR and SFDVKD. The assay was immunoSEQ multiplex PCR, and TCRdb's table has in-frame clones only and misses some. The sample shows about 110,000 clones, over 75% of them seen only once. The sample here was peripheral blood, taken 28 days after the second AZD1222 dose. This receptor was taken from an adult who received the AZD1222 COVID-19 vaccine. The V gene is TRBV24-1, the J gene TRBJ2-3, with 7 bases that match TRBD1. CDR3 coding DNA: TGTGCCACCAGTGATGTGGGACAGACAGATACGCAGTATTTT. Translation gives CATSDVGQTDTQYF.